Listed below are T cell receptor beta chains from one sample, sequenced in a study of blood T cell repertoires in COVID-19. Repertoires were generated with immunoSEQ multiplex PCR, while TCRdb's copy carries only in-frame clones and drops some. The table has approximately 160,000 clones, around nine tenths seen once. The specimen sequenced was peripheral blood. The receptors here all came from a man in his fifties or sixties with acute or convalescent COVID-19. The CDR3 runs from the conserved cysteine through the conserved F or W.

15	TRBV24-1	CATSSGDRGNQPQHF
15	TRBV7-8	CASSLGGGRGNTIYF
14	TRBV28	CASSTGTRHNEQFF
17	TRBV25-1	CASSAHSGTGVGYGYTF
15	TRBV27	CASSPPRPLTGELFF
12	TRBV29-1	CSVEGGEVEQFF
17	TRBV14	CASSPTGLAGDADTQYF
13	TRBV28	CASSKKGYYGYTF
15	TRBV5-4	CASSLDGQSNSPLHF
15	TRBV5-1	CASSLTGGFTDTQYF
14	TRBV28	CASSRTGGWAEAFF
14	TRBV28	CASNGQHSGNTIYF
16	TRBV7-9	CASSNSPGSAGYEQYF
17	TRBV7-7	CASSEQLAGISYNEQFF
13	TRBV7-2	CASSPGGGSGYTF
12	TRBV28	CASSLPVWGYTF
15	TRBV7-9	CASSFGQGAGETQYF
15	TRBV28	CASSPDRGISQPQHF